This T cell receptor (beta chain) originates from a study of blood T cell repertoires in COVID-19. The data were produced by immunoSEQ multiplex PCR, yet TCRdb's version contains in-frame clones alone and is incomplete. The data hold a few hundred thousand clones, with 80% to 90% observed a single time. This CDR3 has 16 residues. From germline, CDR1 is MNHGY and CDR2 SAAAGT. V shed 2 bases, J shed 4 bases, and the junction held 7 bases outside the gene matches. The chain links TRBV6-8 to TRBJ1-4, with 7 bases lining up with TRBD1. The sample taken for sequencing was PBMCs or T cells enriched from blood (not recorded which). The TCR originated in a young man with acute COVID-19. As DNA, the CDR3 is TGTGCCAGCAGTTACGGCGGACAGGTGATTAATGAAAAACTGTTTTTT. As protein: CASSYGGQVINEKLFF.